This entry lists 10 T cell receptor beta chains sequenced from one sample in a study of graft-versus-host responses after intestinal transplantation. The data were produced by immunoSEQ multiplex PCR, yet TCRdb's version contains in-frame clones alone and is incomplete. The sample yields about 19,000 clones, 35% to 45% seen once. The sample in question was alloreactive CD4+ T cells from a mixed lymphocyte reaction culture, obtained before intestinal transplant. The subset here: CFSE-low proliferating T cells sorted from approximately six-day pre-transplant mixed lymphocyte reaction (GvH or HvG direction). The receptors stem from a human patient who received an intestinal transplant.

The J gene is TRBJ1-1, the V gene TRBV5-1; D is unresolved. This CDR3 is 13 amino acids long. CDR1 and CDR2 from the germline V gene are SGHRS and YFSETQ. Trimming left V 0 bases short and J 1 base short, with 4 bases between. The CDR3 loop reads CASSLAWNTEAFF. CDR3 bases: TGCGCCAGCAGCTTGGCGTGGAACACTGAAGCTTTCTTT.

This clone has a handful of counts. The chain recombines TRBV5-6 with TRBJ1-2; 7 nucleotides align to TRBD1. After removal of 1 base from V and 4 bases from J, the junction contained 4 bases not matched to a gene. The CDR3 is 14 amino acids. Germline CDR1 reads SGHDT; CDR2 reads YYEEEE. The CDR3 is CASSLTQGGYGYTF. The DNA of the CDR3 is TGTGCCAGCAGCTTGACCCAGGGGGGCTATGGCTACACCTTC.

The chain joins TRBV29-1 to TRBJ2-1, with TRBD2 as a possible D gene (5 bases). The ends were cut back, 4 bases at V and 0 bases at J, with 13 bases in the middle. CDR1 and CDR2 (germline): SQVTM, ANQGSEA. The CDR3 has 15 residues. The CDR3 nucleotides are TGCAGCGTTGGGAGGCGGTGGAGCTCCTACAATGAGCAGTTCTTC. It encodes CSVGRRWSSYNEQFF.

This clone was recorded a few times. This chain links TRBV19 with TRBJ1-1; D is unresolved. There are 11 residues in the CDR3. Germline assignment: CDR1 LNHDA and CDR2 SQIVND (reference sequence). With 7 bases removed from V and 8 bases from J, the gap between germline ends came to 11 bases. The CDR3 protein is CASNTVGEAFF. The CDR3 bases are TGTGCCAGTAACACGGTCGGGGAAGCTTTCTTT.

There are a few counts of this clone. This chain uses TRBV7-7 with TRBJ2-1, with TRBD2 matching over 9 bases. The CDR3 has 12 residues. V lost 4 bases and J lost 16; bases outside the gene matches: 8. The germline gives CDR1 SSHAT, CDR2 FNYEAQ (reference sequence). The CDR3 here is CASSYARRGGFF. In DNA form, the CDR3 reads TGTGCCAGCAGCTATGCGAGGCGGGGGGGCTTCTTC.

This clone was detected a few times. The V and J genes are TRBV2 and TRBJ1-1; 8 positions agree with TRBD1. Germline assignment: CDR1 SNHLY and CDR2 FYNNEI. The CDR3 runs to 14 residues. V dropped 6 bases and J dropped 7; count of bases not matched to a gene: 10. CDR3 in DNA: TGTGCCAGCAGCGCGGACAGGGTGGGAATTGAAGCTTTCTTT. It codes for CASSADRVGIEAFF.

The chain recombines TRBV6-9 with TRBJ2-7; 7 bases are a match to TRBD2. The V gene's germline CDR1 is MNHGY and CDR2 SVAAGI. Trimming took 9 bases from V and 4 from J; bases not matched to a gene: 12. This CDR3 comprises 14 residues. CDR3 region: CASTERGPTYEQYF. The CDR3 nucleotides read TGTGCCAGTACGGAGCGGGGACCTACTTACGAGCAGTACTTC.

J is TRBJ2-2 and V is TRBV7-9; D perhaps matches TRBD1 (6 bases). The V end lost 1 base, the J end lost 3 bases, and 15 bases lay between the germline ends. The CDR3 runs 17 residues. Per the germline V gene, CDR1 is SEHNR and CDR2 is FQNEAQ (reference sequence). CDR3: CASSLEYRQGYTGELFF. DNA for the CDR3: TGTGCCAGCAGCTTAGAGTATCGGCAGGGGTACACCGGGGAGCTGTTTTTT.

V gene TRBV18 combines with J gene TRBJ1-5; a possible D gene is TRBD1 (5 bases). The CDR3 is 14 amino acids. CDR1 is KGHSH, CDR2 LQKENI, per germline. Trimming shortened V by 4 bases and J by 1 base, and 8 bases separated the two germline ends. The CDR3: CASSLRQSNQPQHF. CDR3 DNA sequence: TGTGCCAGCTCACTCAGACAGAGCAATCAGCCCCAGCATTTT.

The rearrangement links TRBV30 to TRBJ1-2; D is unresolved. V was trimmed by 1 base and J by 0 bases, leaving 9 bases between them. Germline values: CDR1 GTSNPN, CDR2 SVGIG (reference sequence). There are 14 residues in the CDR3. The CDR3 DNA sequence: TGTGCCTGGAGTGGGGTGGTACCTAACTATGGCTACACCTTC. It is translated as CAWSGVVPNYGYTF.